The sequence of this TCR beta chain was determined in a study of blood T cell repertoires in COVID-19. Study-level information: T cells, B-cell-depleted T cells, or PBMCs supplied cDNA or gDNA.

J lost 3 bases, V lost 7 bases, and 17 bases had no gene match. The germline V gene has CDR1 SGHTS and CDR2 YDEGEE. The CDR3 length is 19 residues. Original handling: Reference gene primer amplification yielded estimated nucleated cell counts. TCRdb's copy holds only in-frame clones and misses some; the assay was immunoSEQ multiplex PCR. The V and J calls and clone size come from that table; D and trimming were worked out from the DNA. In the table there are hundreds of thousands of clones, roughly 87% of which are singletons. Sequenced material: peripheral blood. The chain recombines TRBV5-8 with TRBJ2-3; the match to TRBD2 covers 13 bases. This sequence originates from a man aged 18 to 29 with active or convalescent COVID-19. Here the CDR3 reads CASRPSLLAGGDFTDTQYF. The CDR3 DNA is TGTGCCAGCCGCCCCTCCTTACTAGCGGGAGGGGACTTTACAGATACGCAGTATTTT. The variable domain in full, completed from reference TRBV5-8 and TRBJ2-3, reads EAGVTQSPTHLIKTRGQQATLRCSPISGHTSVYWYQQALGLGLQFLLWYDEGEERNRGNFPPRFSGRQFPNYSSELNVNALELEDSALYLCASRPSLLAGGDFTDTQYFGPGTRLTVL.